The present T cell receptor (beta chain) was sequenced within a study of regulatory T cells in long-lasting Graves disease. Study observations and caveats: Among samples with persistent disease, TRBV28, TRBJ1-2 and TRBJ2-5 were favored.

This clonotype was recorded many times. Its antigen is not identified. Construction of the TCR beta libraries employed iRepertoire HTBI primers in conjunction with Arm-PCR of CDR3 regions. TCRdb used MiXCR to reprocess the multiplex PCR reads, holding one entry per CDR3 protein. The table has about 470,000 distinct CDR3 sequences, roughly 21% seen once. Time point: persistent/refractory GD, antithyroid drugs over 5 years with positive TRAb. PBMCs provided the RNA from which the TCR library was made. Graves' disease diagnosis was established per American Thyroid Association guidelines. Patients all came to the study from an endocrinology department in Xi'an, China. Peripheral blood, at roughly 8.4 milliliters, went into EDTA tubes. CDR1 is LNHDA, CDR2 SQIVND, per germline (reference sequence). There are 12 residues in the CDR3. V was shortened by 5 bases and J by 6 bases, with 10 bases between the two germline ends.

The genes are TRBV19 and TRBJ1-1; a weak D match, TRBD1 (5 bases). The sequence came from a female donor with Graves disease. The specimen comprised peripheral blood mononuclear cells (PBMCs), sampled when the disease was refractory, from a patient treated with antithyroid drugs. The CDR3, as DNA: TGTGCCAGTAGTTCCCGACAGCCTGAAGCTTTCTTT. This codes for CASSSRQPEAFF. Supplemented by reference TRBV19 and TRBJ1-1, the full variable domain reads DGGITQSPKYLFRKEGQNVTLSCEQNLNHDAMYWYRQDPGQGLRLIYYSQIVNDFQKGDIAEGYSVSREKKESFPLTVTSAQKNPTAFYLCASSSRQPEAFFGQGTRLTVV.